The present TCR beta chain was sequenced within a study of cytomegalovirus exposure and HLA in healthy donors. Trimming pared 4 bases from V and 7 bases from J, leaving 12 bases between. In germline, CDR1 is SGHRS, CDR2 YFSETQ. The CDR3 loop spans 13 amino acids. PCR primers comprised 60 Vbeta and 13 Jbeta primers. Repertoires were generated with immunoSEQ multiplex PCR, while TCRdb's copy carries only in-frame clones and drops some. In the table there are some 170,000 clones, over 75% of which are singletons. The chain employs TRBV5-1 and TRBJ2-1; D may be TRBD2 (6 bases). The TCR was taken from a middle-aged man in good health and CMV-seropositive. Sample: PBMCs. The CDR3 is CASSPPSGNEQFF. CDR3 in DNA: TGCGCCAGCAGCCCACCAAGCGGGAATGAGCAGTTCTTC. Using reference TRBV5-1 and TRBJ2-1 for the parts outside the CDR3, the full variable domain is KAGVTQTPRYLIKTRGQQVTLSCSPISGHRSVSWYQQTPGQGLQFLFEYFSETQRNKGNFPGRFSGRQFSNSRSEMNVSTLELGDSALYLCASSPPSGNEQFFGPGTRLTVL.